Following are 25 T cell receptor beta chains from one sample sequenced in a study of blood T cell repertoires in COVID-19. Libraries were prepared by immunoSEQ multiplex PCR; TCRdb keeps only in-frame clonotypes and omits some of them. The sample contains about 180,000 clones, 86% of which appear only once. Sequences were obtained from PBMCs or T cells enriched from blood (not recorded which). The receptors originated from a woman in her twenties or thirties who had recovered from COVID-19.

V gene TRBV5-4 combines with J gene TRBJ2-7, with a tentative D call TRBD2 (5 bases). Germline V gives CDR1 SGHNT, CDR2 YYREEE (reference sequence). With 6 bases removed from V and 4 bases from J, the gap between germline ends came to 20 bases. This CDR3 contains 15 residues. For the CDR3, the DNA is TGTGCCAGCACCTTCGGGATGTCCCGAGAGTACGAGCAGTACTTC. It yields the protein CASTFGMSREYEQYF.

This chain uses TRBV19 with TRBJ2-7; 7 nucleotides align to TRBD1. Germline V gene lookup returns CDR1 LNHDA and CDR2 SQIVND (reference sequence). The CDR3 has 15 amino acids. Trimming cost V 3 bases and J 3 bases; bases outside gene matches: 8. CDR3 nucleotide sequence: TGTGCCAGTAGTATTTCAGACAGGGAGTTCTACGAGCAGTACTTC. Residues: CASSISDREFYEQYF.

V is TRBV18 and J is TRBJ2-6; D gene uncertain. CDR1 is KGHSH and CDR2 is LQKENI in the germline V gene. The V and J ends lost 4 bases and 1 base respectively, with 5 bases between them. The CDR3 is 14 amino acids. CDR3 sequence reads: CASSHKSGANVLTF. The CDR3 region has the DNA TGTGCCAGCTCACACAAATCTGGGGCCAACGTCCTGACTTTC.

The rearrangement uses TRBV28 and TRBJ2-7, with TRBD2 as a possible D gene (7 bases). The CDR3 totals 14 residues. Germline CDR1 MDHEN, CDR2 SYDVKM. Between the trimmed V and J ends, which lost 6 bases and 4 bases, there was a span of 16 bases. The chain's CDR3 is CASSLGGGQYEQYF. As DNA, the CDR3 is TGTGCCAGCAGCTTAGGGGGGGGTCAGTACGAGCAGTACTTC.

This clone turned up a few times. The chain links TRBV16 to TRBJ2-7, with 8 nucleotides matching TRBD1. CDR3 length equals 16 residues. After removal of 3 bases from V and 3 bases from J, the junction contained 10 bases not matched to a gene. Per the germline V gene, CDR1 is KGHSY and CDR2 is FQNENV. The CDR3 protein is CASSQFVDRVDYEQYF. Written as DNA, the CDR3 is TGTGCCAGCAGCCAGTTCGTGGACAGGGTGGACTACGAGCAGTACTTC.

This clone was detected once. V is TRBV19 and J is TRBJ2-1; the match to TRBD1 covers 9 bases. V gave up 10 bases and J gave up 6 bases; unmatched junction bases: 13. Germline CDR1 and CDR2: LNHDA and SQIVND (reference sequence). CDR3 size: 15 residues. The CDR3 region is CATGGEGTGINEQFF. In nucleotides, the CDR3 is TGTGCCACGGGCGGGGAAGGGACAGGGATCAATGAGCAGTTCTTC.

This rearrangement joins TRBV5-1 to TRBJ1-5; D perhaps matches TRBD1 (6 bases). Between the trimmed V and J ends, which lost 0 bases and 10 bases, there was a span of 8 bases. The CDR3 contains 12 residues. The V gene's germline CDR1 is SGHRS and CDR2 YFSETQ. CDR3 in DNA: TGCGCCAGCAGCTTGGCGGGGGGCCCCCAGCATTTT. This gives the protein CASSLAGGPQHF.

The V call is TRBV28, the J call TRBJ2-7; 9 bases are a match to TRBD1. Looked up from germline, CDR1 is MDHEN and CDR2 is SYDVKM. The CDR3 has 14 residues. Germline trimming cut 5 bases from V and 2 bases from J; bases unmatched to any gene: 4. In DNA form, the CDR3 reads TGTGCCAGCAGTGGGACAGGGATTACCTACGAGCAGTACTTC. Amino acid sequence: CASSGTGITYEQYF.

The chain joins TRBV6-5 to TRBJ1-1; D uncertain. The CDR3 is 13 residues long. V lost 6 bases and J lost 5, with 13 bases in between. Germline V gene sequence: CDR1 MNHEY, CDR2 SVGAGI. The CDR3, as DNA: TGTGCCAGCAGGGAGGACCGGGGTACTGAAGCTTTCTTT. Translated: CASREDRGTEAFF.

The chain combines TRBV19 with TRBJ1-2; 12 positions match TRBD1. This CDR3 has 14 amino acids. V was clipped by 4 bases and J by 6 bases; unmatched bases: 3. CDR1 and CDR2 (germline): LNHDA, SQIVND (reference sequence). The CDR3 spells CASSRGQGAHGYTF. The DNA for the CDR3 is TGTGCCAGTAGTAGGGGACAGGGGGCCCATGGCTACACCTTC.

CDR3: CASSPQTPTGADTQYF. The CDR3, as DNA: TGTGCCAGCTCACCCCAGACTCCGACAGGGGCAGATACGCAGTATTTT. V gene TRBV18 combines with J gene TRBJ2-3; TRBD1 matches at 8 bases. The CDR3 has 16 amino acids. The germline V gene has CDR1 KGHSH and CDR2 LQKENI. J gave up 4 bases and V 3 bases, and 9 bases lay outside the gene matches.

The V and J genes are TRBV27 and TRBJ2-3; the D gene is possibly TRBD1 (6 bases). The germline gives CDR1 MNHEY, CDR2 SMNVEV (reference sequence). The CDR3 has 13 residues. Trimming stripped 11 bases from V and 0 bases from J, with 12 bases between. The DNA of the CDR3 is TGTGCCGAGCCTCAGGGGAGCACAGATACGCAGTATTTT. Encoded protein: CAEPQGSTDTQYF.

This clone was found once. V is TRBV11-3 and J is TRBJ2-1; TRBD2 aligns across 9 bases. The J segment lost 7 bases and the V segment lost 0 bases, leaving 7 bases of the junction unmatched. The length of the CDR3 is 16 residues. Germline loops: CDR1 SGHNT, CDR2 YENEEA. The CDR3 reads CASSLDLVAGDNEQFF. CDR3 nucleotides: TGTGCCAGCAGCTTAGATCTGGTAGCGGGAGATAATGAGCAGTTCTTC.

This clone occurred once. This rearrangement joins TRBV28 to TRBJ2-5, with D tentatively TRBD2 (6 bases). The CDR3 consists of 15 residues. In germline, CDR1 is MDHEN, CDR2 SYDVKM. V gave up 5 bases and J gave up 5 bases, with 18 bases separating them. CDR3 sequence: CASSPGLGGGETQYF. The CDR3, as DNA: TGTGCCAGCAGTCCTGGACTCGGGGGTGGGGAGACCCAGTACTTC.

The chain carries TRBV6-5 and TRBJ1-1, with 7 bases matching TRBD1. CDR1 is MNHEY and CDR2 is SVGAGI in the germline V gene. V lost 4 bases and J lost 1; bases outside the gene matches: 3. The length of the CDR3 is 14 residues. Written as DNA, the CDR3 is TGTGCCAGCAGTTCCACAGGGGCGAACACTGAAGCTTTCTTT. This codes for CASSSTGANTEAFF.

Of note for this clone: Within the sample, other DNA sequences also encode this same CDR3. This rearrangement joins TRBV9 to TRBJ2-7, with D possibly matching TRBD2 (6 bases). CDR3 size: 14 residues. Germline values: CDR1 SGDLS, CDR2 YYNGEE. Trimming stripped 0 bases from V and 3 bases from J, with 10 bases between. The CDR3 sequence is CASSVATGDYEQYF. The CDR3 region has the DNA TGTGCCAGCAGCGTAGCTACGGGGGACTACGAGCAGTACTTC. Full variable domain (rest looked up from reference TRBV9 and TRBJ2-7): DSGVTQTPKHLITATGQRVTLRCSPRSGDLSVYWYQQSLDQGLQFLIQYYNGEERAKGNILERFSAQQFPDLHSELNLSSLELGDSALYFCASSVATGDYEQYFGPGTRLTVT.

The chain employs TRBV20-1 and TRBJ2-7, with a tentative D call TRBD2 (5 bases). Trimming left V 5 bases short and J 7 bases short, with 12 bases between. The CDR3 consists of 11 residues. CDR1 is DFQATT, CDR2 SNEGSKA, per germline (reference sequence). The CDR3 reads CSAPRVAEQYF. DNA of the CDR3: TGCAGTGCTCCCCGCGTAGCGGAGCAGTACTTC.

This chain connects TRBV2 to TRBJ2-1; 13 nucleotides line up with TRBD2. Germline V gives CDR1 SNHLY, CDR2 FYNNEI. J gave up 8 bases and V 6 bases, and 13 bases lay outside the gene matches. The CDR3 runs 17 residues. The CDR3 DNA reads TGTGCCAGCAGCTCCGGGACTAGCGGGACGAGAGGAGATGAGCAGTTCTTC. Translating it yields CASSSGTSGTRGDEQFF. The variable domain in full, with the rest retrieved from reference TRBV2 and TRBJ2-1, is EPEVTQTPSHQVTQMGQEVILRCVPISNHLYFYWYRQILGQKVEFLVSFYNNEISEKSEIFDDQFSVERPDGSNFTLKIRSTKLEDSAMYFCASSSGTSGTRGDEQFFGPGTRLTVL.

The table lists this clone with a few counts. V gene TRBV2 combines with J gene TRBJ2-2; 7 nucleotides agree with TRBD1. Germline V CDR1 and CDR2: SNHLY, FYNNEI. The CDR3 has 15 amino acids. The ends lost 2 bases at V and 4 bases at J; junction bases unmatched: 4. This CDR3 is CASSESNRGTGELFF. The CDR3 DNA sequence: TGTGCCAGCAGTGAATCGAACAGGGGCACCGGGGAGCTGTTTTTT.

The chain links TRBV6-1 to TRBJ1-1; no definite D call. V shed 0 bases and J shed 3 bases, with 14 bases lying between them. Germline V gene sequence: CDR1 MNHNS, CDR2 SASEGT. The CDR3 totals 16 residues. CDR3 region: CASSEAFTRRDTEAFF. CDR3 in DNA: TGTGCCAGCAGTGAAGCCTTTACCAGACGGGACACTGAAGCTTTCTTT.

The chain links TRBV27 to TRBJ1-6; 7 bases fit TRBD1. The CDR3 is 13 residues long. Trimming took 7 bases from V and 6 from J; bases not matched to a gene: 3. Germline-derived CDR1 and CDR2 are MNHEY and SMNVEV (reference sequence). CDR3 protein: CASTGQVNSPLHF. In DNA form, the CDR3 reads TGTGCCAGCACTGGACAGGTTAATTCACCCCTCCACTTT.

The chain uses TRBV6-5 and TRBJ2-5; D possibly corresponds to TRBD1 (6 bases). The V and J ends lost 6 bases and 3 bases respectively, with 8 bases between them. This CDR3 spans 12 amino acids. Germline loops: CDR1 MNHEY, CDR2 SVGAGI. DNA of the CDR3: TGTGCCAGCAGAAGGACAGAAGAGACCCAGTACTTC. Translated: CASRRTEETQYF.

The chain has TRBV28 and TRBJ2-1; 9 bases match TRBD1. The CDR3 contains 15 residues. The V and J ends lost 3 bases and 5 bases, in that order; junction bases with no gene match: 5. Germline CDR1 is MDHEN and CDR2 is SYDVKM. The CDR3 DNA is TGTGCCAGCAGTTTTTGGGACAGGGAAAACAATGAGCAGTTCTTC. Protein sequence: CASSFWDRENNEQFF.

The chain combines TRBV2 with TRBJ2-3; D gene unclear. V was trimmed by 3 bases and J by 10 bases, leaving 20 bases between them. The CDR3 has 15 residues. Germline V gives CDR1 SNHLY, CDR2 FYNNEI. DNA for the CDR3: TGTGCCAGCAGTGATGAGACTCCCACCCTCCGGGCGCAGTATTTT. Translated, it gives CASSDETPTLRAQYF.

The chain uses TRBV1 and TRBJ2-7; whether TRBD2, the table's D call, matches the DNA was not checked. TRBV1 corresponds to a pseudogene. This CDR3 is 17 amino acids long. The CDR3 reads CTSSQLLGAGGPYEQYF. The CDR3 DNA sequence: TGCACCAGCAGCCAACTCCTAGGGGCGGGAGGGCCCTACGAGCAGTACTTC.